This T cell receptor (beta chain) was identified during a study of T-cell memory formation after mild COVID-19. The V end was cut by 6 bases, the J end by 5 bases, with 14 bases between. The CDR3 runs 14 residues. This clonotype was seen ten or more times. MiXCR, run by TCRdb on the 5' RACE reads, gives a single entry per CDR3 protein. This sample has around 35,000 distinct CDR3 sequences; roughly 7.5% occur once, and the top ten carry 25% to 30%. The chain links TRBV12-3 or TRBV12-4 to TRBJ2-1, with D tentatively TRBD1 or TRBD2 (6 bases each). Sequencing input: PBMCs or a T cell subset sorted from them (not recorded which). This clonotype was sampled from a man in his late teens or twenties who had mild COVID-19 (a few samples of this study predate the infection). Cell type and time point are not known. The CDR3 bases are TGTGCCAGCAGCACCTTGGGGGGCCACAATGAGCAGTTCTTC. Encoded protein: CASSTLGGHNEQFF.